Shown below are 5 T cell receptor beta chains from a single sample sequenced in a study of human T cells and chemical hapten exposure. Time point given: pre-sensitization, week 0. Treatment: therapeutic diphenylcyclopropenone sensitization with weekly scalp DPC. TCRdb analysed the RACE reads with MiXCR anew, one entry per CDR3 protein. The sample carries fewer than 140,000 distinct CDR3 sequences, roughly an eighth recorded once. Sequencing used whole blood, obtained in connection with sensitization to the hapten diphenylcyclopropenone (DPC). The receptor source for this set is a woman aged 45-65 years with alopecia areata. Some clones in this sample may be carry-over from other donors' samples.

The CDR3 DNA reads as TGCGCCAGCAGCTTTCAGGGGGACACCGGGGAGCTGTTTTTT. It encodes CASSFQGDTGELFF. The chain uses TRBV5-1 and TRBJ2-2; 7 bases line up with TRBD1. The length of the CDR3 is 14 residues. V was clipped by 2 bases and J by 3 bases; unmatched bases: 1. The germline V gene encodes CDR1 SGHRS and CDR2 YFSETQ. Supplemented by reference TRBV5-1 and TRBJ2-2, the full variable domain reads KAGVTQTPRYLIKTRGQQVTLSCSPISGHRSVSWYQQTPGQGLQFLFEYFSETQRNKGNFPGRFSGRQFSNSRSEMNVSTLELGDSALYLCASSFQGDTGELFFGEGSRLTVL.

The V call is TRBV27, the J call TRBJ2-1, with no clear D. Trimming removed 8 bases from V and 4 bases from J, with 12 bases in between. Germline CDR1 reads MNHEY; CDR2 reads SMNVEV (reference sequence). The length of the CDR3 is 13 residues. The CDR3 DNA follows: TGTGCCAGCCAGGCGGTTCAATACAATGAGCAGTTCTTC. It yields the protein CASQAVQYNEQFF.

This clonotype was observed at least ten times. This chain joins TRBV12-3 or TRBV12-4 and TRBJ2-3, with 7 bases matching TRBD1. This CDR3 is built from 14 residues. The trim removed 5 bases at V and 2 bases at J, leaving 4 bases unmatched. This CDR3 is CASSPGTVTDTQYF. The CDR3 coding sequence is TGTGCCAGCAGTCCCGGGACAGTCACAGATACGCAGTATTTT.

This clonotype has only a few counts. The chain's CDR3 is CASSLTSGSGEETQYF. The DNA for the CDR3 is TGTGCCAGCAGTTTAACCTCGGGATCGGGGGAAGAGACCCAGTACTTC. The V call is TRBV12-3 or TRBV12-4, the J call TRBJ2-5, with D perhaps TRBD2 (6 bases). Deletions cut 2 bases from V and 3 bases from J, with 16 bases between. The CDR3 totals 16 residues.

This clonotype has just a few counts. V usage is TRBV4-3 and J usage is TRBJ2-5; D ambiguous. CDR3 length: 16 residues. Per the germline V gene, CDR1 is LGHNA and CDR2 is YSLEER. V lost 1 base, J lost 1 base, and 13 bases lay in between. CDR3 in amino acids: CASSQGLFGFQETQYF. The DNA of the CDR3 is TGCGCCAGCAGCCAAGGGCTATTTGGATTCCAAGAGACCCAGTACTTC.